A selection of T cell receptor beta chains follows, all from one sample in a study of shared clonotypes between healthy human individuals. Method: immunoSEQ multiplex PCR; TCRdb's copy keeps in-frame clones and lacks some. This table holds millions of clones, about 95% found once. The sample consisted of naive CD8+ T cells sorted from blood. Receptor source: a man aged 18-30 years in good health. The CDR3 runs from the conserved cysteine through the conserved F or W. Each record gives: V gene, CDR3 length, J gene, clone size, D gene, CDR3 DNA, CDR3 protein. D genes are given only for firm matches. Size is stated for part of the rows, as once, few or many counts, or as a class when the clone is expanded.

V gene: TRBV4-1; CDR3 length: 17; J gene: TRBJ2-3; clone size: .; D gene: .; CDR3 DNA: TGCGCCAGCGGACCATCCCTCCGGGGGGCGGGCACAGATACGCAGTATTTT; CDR3 protein: CASGPSLRGAGTDTQYF
V gene: TRBV6-7; CDR3 length: 19; J gene: TRBJ1-4; clone size: .; D gene: TRBD1; CDR3 DNA: TGTGCCAGCAGTCCCCCTAACCGGGACAGGGTAAAAAAGCGGGAAAAACTGTTTTTT; CDR3 protein: CASSPPNRDRVKKREKLFF
V gene: TRBV7-8; CDR3 length: 17; J gene: TRBJ2-3; clone size: .; D gene: TRBD2; CDR3 DNA: TGTGCCAGCAGCTTAGATCTAGCGGGGCCCAACACAGATACGCAGTATTTT; CDR3 protein: CASSLDLAGPNTDTQYF
V gene: TRBV2; CDR3 length: 17; J gene: TRBJ2-1; clone size: .; D gene: .; CDR3 DNA: TGTGCCAGCGCTACAGATCGGGACACCGGAACCTACAATGAGCAGTTCTTC; CDR3 protein: CASATDRDTGTYNEQFF
V gene: TRBV6-6; CDR3 length: 16; J gene: TRBJ2-2; clone size: .; D gene: .; CDR3 DNA: TGTGCCAGCAGTTACAATTACTACACGAACACCGGGGAGCTGTTTTTT; CDR3 protein: CASSYNYYTNTGELFF
V gene: TRBV14; CDR3 length: 17; J gene: TRBJ1-2; clone size: few; D gene: .; CDR3 DNA: TGTGCCAGCAGCCAAGCACCGTGGTTGGGGACACATCATGGCTACACCTTC; CDR3 protein: CASSQAPWLGTHHGYTF
V gene: TRBV9; CDR3 length: 14; J gene: TRBJ1-1; clone size: .; D gene: TRBD1; CDR3 DNA: TGTGCCAGCAGCGAGGGACAGCTGAACACTGAAGCTTTCTTT; CDR3 protein: CASSEGQLNTEAFF
V gene: TRBV7-9; CDR3 length: 15; J gene: TRBJ1-1; clone size: .; D gene: .; CDR3 DNA: TGTGCCAGCAGCCCGCCACAGGGTTTGAACACTGAAGCTTTCTTT; CDR3 protein: CASSPPQGLNTEAFF
V gene: TRBV19; CDR3 length: 17; J gene: TRBJ2-5; clone size: .; D gene: .; CDR3 DNA: TGTGCCAGTAGTATACCCTCAGGCAGGGGGGACCAGGAGACCCAGTACTTC; CDR3 protein: CASSIPSGRGDQETQYF
V gene: TRBV27; CDR3 length: 16; J gene: TRBJ2-7; clone size: once; D gene: .; CDR3 DNA: TGTGCCAGCAGTTTATACCCCGGGACCGCGTCCTACGAGCAGTACTTC; CDR3 protein: CASSLYPGTASYEQYF
V gene: TRBV9; CDR3 length: 16; J gene: TRBJ2-3; clone size: .; D gene: TRBD2; CDR3 DNA: TGTGCCAGCAGCGTATCTAGCGGGGGGGCAGCAGATACGCAGTATTTT; CDR3 protein: CASSVSSGGAADTQYF
V gene: TRBV4-1; CDR3 length: 17; J gene: TRBJ2-5; clone size: .; D gene: .; CDR3 DNA: TGCGCCAGCAGCCAAGAGAGCCCGGGGGCGATTTTCGAGACCCAGTACTTC; CDR3 protein: CASSQESPGAIFETQYF
V gene: TRBV2; CDR3 length: 18; J gene: TRBJ1-4; clone size: .; D gene: .; CDR3 DNA: TGTGCCAGCAGTGAAGCAGGGTCCGTGCGGGTTAATTGGGGAAAACTGTTTTTT; CDR3 protein: CASSEAGSVRVNWGKLFF
V gene: TRBV6-1; CDR3 length: 14; J gene: TRBJ2-2; clone size: few; D gene: .; CDR3 DNA: TGTGCCAGCAGTGAAACTACCCACACCGGGGAGCTGTTTTTT; CDR3 protein: CASSETTHTGELFF
V gene: TRBV2; CDR3 length: 17; J gene: TRBJ2-3; clone size: .; D gene: TRBD1; CDR3 DNA: TGTGCCAGCAACGGACAGGGGATGGTTGCAAGCACAGATACGCAGTATTTT; CDR3 protein: CASNGQGMVASTDTQYF
V gene: TRBV27; CDR3 length: 15; J gene: TRBJ2-1; clone size: .; D gene: TRBD2; CDR3 DNA: TGTGCCAGCAGTTTAACTAGCGGGGAGTACAATGAGCAGTTCTTC; CDR3 protein: CASSLTSGEYNEQFF
V gene: TRBV10-1; CDR3 length: 15; J gene: TRBJ1-1; clone size: few; D gene: TRBD1; CDR3 DNA: TGCGCCAGCAGTGAGCGGACAGGAAGGAGGACTGAAGCTTTCTTT; CDR3 protein: CASSERTGRRTEAFF
V gene: TRBV4-2; CDR3 length: 15; J gene: TRBJ2-1; clone size: .; D gene: TRBD2; CDR3 DNA: TGTGCCAGCAGCCAAGAAGCGGGGGGGCTCGTTGAGCAGTTCTTC; CDR3 protein: CASSQEAGGLVEQFF
V gene: TRBV9; CDR3 length: 14; J gene: TRBJ2-7; clone size: .; D gene: TRBD2; CDR3 DNA: TGTGCCAGCAGCCCCGGGGGGGTCTCCTACGAGCAGTACTTC; CDR3 protein: CASSPGGVSYEQYF
V gene: TRBV5-6; CDR3 length: 16; J gene: TRBJ2-7; clone size: .; D gene: .; CDR3 DNA: TGTGCCAGCAGCTTCGGGGCAAGTGGGCCTACCTACGAGCAGTACTTC; CDR3 protein: CASSFGASGPTYEQYF
V gene: TRBV7-2; CDR3 length: 15; J gene: TRBJ1-1; clone size: .; D gene: .; CDR3 DNA: TGTGCCAGCAGCCTCGTCATCGAATGGGGGACTGAAGCTTTCTTT; CDR3 protein: CASSLVIEWGTEAFF
V gene: TRBV10-3; CDR3 length: 12; J gene: TRBJ1-1; clone size: .; D gene: .; CDR3 DNA: TGTGCCATCAGTGAGGGGAAAACTGAAGCTTTCTTT; CDR3 protein: CAISEGKTEAFF
V gene: TRBV4-3; CDR3 length: 15; J gene: TRBJ1-4; clone size: .; D gene: .; CDR3 DNA: TGCGCCAGCAGCCTTGTTACGGGGGGGAGTGAAAAACTGTTTTTT; CDR3 protein: CASSLVTGGSEKLFF
V gene: TRBV5-4; CDR3 length: 13; J gene: TRBJ2-1; clone size: .; D gene: TRBD2; CDR3 DNA: TGTGCCAGCAGCTTCCGCGGGGGAAATGAGCAGTTCTTC; CDR3 protein: CASSFRGGNEQFF
V gene: TRBV9; CDR3 length: 13; J gene: TRBJ2-3; clone size: .; D gene: .; CDR3 DNA: TGTGCCAGCAGCGTAGGGGCGGTAGATACGCAGTATTTT; CDR3 protein: CASSVGAVDTQYF
V gene: TRBV5-6; CDR3 length: 17; J gene: TRBJ2-7; clone size: .; D gene: TRBD1; CDR3 DNA: TGTGCCAGCAGCTTAGTCCGGAGACAGGGGGCATCCGACGGGCAGTACTTC; CDR3 protein: CASSLVRRQGASDGQYF
V gene: TRBV7-2; CDR3 length: 16; J gene: TRBJ2-3; clone size: .; D gene: TRBD2; CDR3 DNA: TGTGCCAGCAGCTTCGCGGCGGGGGGCAACACAGATACGCAGTATTTT; CDR3 protein: CASSFAAGGNTDTQYF
V gene: TRBV7-9; CDR3 length: 15; J gene: TRBJ2-3; clone size: .; D gene: .; CDR3 DNA: TGTGCCACCAGAGCGCGGGGACTTTCCACAGATACGCAGTATTTT; CDR3 protein: CATRARGLSTDTQYF
V gene: TRBV7-9; CDR3 length: 11; J gene: TRBJ2-7; clone size: .; D gene: .; CDR3 DNA: TGTGCCAGCAGCGCAATAGTCGAGCAGTACTTC; CDR3 protein: CASSAIVEQYF
V gene: TRBV15; CDR3 length: 14; J gene: TRBJ1-4; clone size: .; D gene: .; CDR3 DNA: TGTGCCACTCTAAAGGAGGGGGAGGGTGAAAAACTGTTTTTT; CDR3 protein: CATLKEGEGEKLFF
V gene: TRBV21-1; CDR3 length: 16; J gene: TRBJ1-5; clone size: once; D gene: .; CDR3 DNA: TGTGCCAGCAGCAAAGGGAATTCGCCCCTACCGCAGCCCCAGCATTTT; CDR3 protein: CASSKGNSPLPQPQHF
V gene: TRBV6-1; CDR3 length: 15; J gene: TRBJ1-5; clone size: .; D gene: TRBD1; CDR3 DNA: TGTGCCAGCGGTCGCCGGGACAGGGGGCATCAGCCCCAGCATTTT; CDR3 protein: CASGRRDRGHQPQHF
V gene: TRBV7-9; CDR3 length: 15; J gene: TRBJ1-2; clone size: .; D gene: .; CDR3 DNA: TGTGCCAGCAGCTCATCCCGTTTCACTAACTATGGCTACACCTTC; CDR3 protein: CASSSSRFTNYGYTF
V gene: TRBV5-1; CDR3 length: 18; J gene: TRBJ2-7; clone size: .; D gene: TRBD2; CDR3 DNA: TGCGCCAGCAGCTTGCACCCTAGCGGGAGCCGAAGCTCCTACGAGCAGTACTTC; CDR3 protein: CASSLHPSGSRSSYEQYF
V gene: TRBV6-5; CDR3 length: 14; J gene: TRBJ2-3; clone size: .; D gene: TRBD2; CDR3 DNA: TGTGCCAGCAGTGTTAGCGGGGTCACAGATACGCAGTATTTT; CDR3 protein: CASSVSGVTDTQYF
V gene: TRBV9; CDR3 length: 15; J gene: TRBJ1-2; clone size: .; D gene: TRBD1; CDR3 DNA: TGTGCCAGCAGCCTCGAGGAGGGGGCGAGGTTTGGCTACACCTTC; CDR3 protein: CASSLEEGARFGYTF
V gene: TRBV19; CDR3 length: 15; J gene: TRBJ2-7; clone size: .; D gene: TRBD2; CDR3 DNA: TGTGCCAGTACCCCAGGACTAGCGGGAGTTGGAGAGCAGTACTTC; CDR3 protein: CASTPGLAGVGEQYF
V gene: TRBV5-8; CDR3 length: 15; J gene: TRBJ2-2; clone size: .; D gene: .; CDR3 DNA: TGTGCCAGCAGCTTGGTAGGCACGAACACCGGGGAGCTGTTTTTT; CDR3 protein: CASSLVGTNTGELFF
V gene: TRBV19; CDR3 length: 14; J gene: TRBJ2-7; clone size: .; D gene: .; CDR3 DNA: TGTGCCAGTAGCGAGAGGGCGGGAAAGAGCGAGCAGTACTTC; CDR3 protein: CASSERAGKSEQYF
V gene: TRBV19; CDR3 length: 13; J gene: TRBJ1-2; clone size: .; D gene: .; CDR3 DNA: TGTGCCAGTAGTATCGGGGAAAGTTATGGCTACACCTTC; CDR3 protein: CASSIGESYGYTF
V gene: TRBV6-1; CDR3 length: 17; J gene: TRBJ1-6; clone size: .; D gene: TRBD1; CDR3 DNA: TGTGCCAGCAGTGGGACAGGTCAGAGCTCCTATAATTCACCCCTCCACTTT; CDR3 protein: CASSGTGQSSYNSPLHF